Below, one T cell receptor (beta chain) is given with its context. Antigen unknown. The source of the sample is a study of T cell repertoires in cytomegalovirus infection. TCRdb processed the reads anew with MiXCR; each CDR3 protein has one entry. Here the sample spans approximately 280,000 distinct CDR3 sequences, approximately 22% being singletons. The V and J ends lost 1 base and 2 bases respectively, with 12 bases between them. This CDR3 spans 15 amino acids. Germline V gives CDR1 SQVTM, CDR2 ANQGSEA. Material: cultured PBMCs, obtained from culture after CMV antigen stimulation. This receptor was taken from a human donor in good health (CMV status not recorded). Some clones in this sample may be carry-over from other donors' samples. The chain joins TRBV29-1 to TRBJ2-1; D is uncertain. Here the CDR3 reads CSVEGGKRTYNEQFF. The CDR3, as DNA: TGCAGCGTTGAAGGGGGAAAAAGGACCTACAATGAGCAGTTCTTC.